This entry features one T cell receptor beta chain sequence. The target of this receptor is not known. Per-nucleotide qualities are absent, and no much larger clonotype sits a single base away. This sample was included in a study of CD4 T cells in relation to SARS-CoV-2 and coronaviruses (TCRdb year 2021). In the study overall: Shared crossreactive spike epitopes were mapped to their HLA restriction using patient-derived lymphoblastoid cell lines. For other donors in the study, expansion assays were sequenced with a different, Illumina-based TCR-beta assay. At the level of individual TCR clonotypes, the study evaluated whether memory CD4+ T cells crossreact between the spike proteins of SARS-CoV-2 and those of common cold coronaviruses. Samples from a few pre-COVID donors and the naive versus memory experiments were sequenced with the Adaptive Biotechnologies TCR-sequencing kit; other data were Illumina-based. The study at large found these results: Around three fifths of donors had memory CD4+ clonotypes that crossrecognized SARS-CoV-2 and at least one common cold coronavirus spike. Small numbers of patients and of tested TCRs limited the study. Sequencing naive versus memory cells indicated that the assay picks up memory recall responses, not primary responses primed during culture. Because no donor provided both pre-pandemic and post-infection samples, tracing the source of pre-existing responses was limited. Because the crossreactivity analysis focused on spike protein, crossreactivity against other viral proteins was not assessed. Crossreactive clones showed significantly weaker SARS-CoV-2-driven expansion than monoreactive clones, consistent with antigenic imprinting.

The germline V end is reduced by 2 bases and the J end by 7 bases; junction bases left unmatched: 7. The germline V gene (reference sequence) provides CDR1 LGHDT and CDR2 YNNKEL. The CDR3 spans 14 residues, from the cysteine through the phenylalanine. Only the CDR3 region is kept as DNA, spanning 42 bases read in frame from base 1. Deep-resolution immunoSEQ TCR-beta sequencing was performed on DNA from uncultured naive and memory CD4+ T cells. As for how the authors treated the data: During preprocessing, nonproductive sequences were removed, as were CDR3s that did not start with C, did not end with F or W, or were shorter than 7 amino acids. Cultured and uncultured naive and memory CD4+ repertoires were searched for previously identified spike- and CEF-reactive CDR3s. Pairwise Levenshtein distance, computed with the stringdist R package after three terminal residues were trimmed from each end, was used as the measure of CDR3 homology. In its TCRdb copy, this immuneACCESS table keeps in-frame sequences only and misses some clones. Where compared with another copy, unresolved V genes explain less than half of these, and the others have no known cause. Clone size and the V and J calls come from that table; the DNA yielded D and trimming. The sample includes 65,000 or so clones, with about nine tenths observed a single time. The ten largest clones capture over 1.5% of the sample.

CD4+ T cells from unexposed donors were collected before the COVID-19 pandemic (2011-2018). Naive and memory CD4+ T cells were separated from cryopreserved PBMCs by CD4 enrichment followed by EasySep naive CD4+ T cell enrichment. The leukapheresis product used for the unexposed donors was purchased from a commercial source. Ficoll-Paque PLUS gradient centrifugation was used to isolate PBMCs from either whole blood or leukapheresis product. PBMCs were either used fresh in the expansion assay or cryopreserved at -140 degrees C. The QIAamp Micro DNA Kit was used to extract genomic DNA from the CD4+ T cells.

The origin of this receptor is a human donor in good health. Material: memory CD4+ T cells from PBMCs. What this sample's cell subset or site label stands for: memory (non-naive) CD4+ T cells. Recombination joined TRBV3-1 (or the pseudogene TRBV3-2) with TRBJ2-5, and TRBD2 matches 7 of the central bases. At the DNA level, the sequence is TGTGCCAGCAGCCAATCAGGACTAGAGGTGACCCAGTACTTC. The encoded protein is CASSQSGLEVTQYF.